This T cell receptor (beta chain) was retrieved from a study of T cell responses to AZD1222 COVID-19 vaccine. Whole-study findings and limits: Donor demographics were predominantly white British with a female majority; clonal diversity may be underestimated. Close to half of all spike-specific TCRs reportedly target regions of the variants that are unmutated. In all cases, repertoires were sampled only after the peak T cell response.

Of note for this clone: The antigen is undetermined.

Only in-frame clones appear in the TCRdb table, and some are missing; sequencing was by immunoSEQ multiplex PCR. In the table there are some 170,000 clones, approximately 95% of which are singletons. Trimming removed 4 bases from V and 0 bases from J, with 13 bases in between. Germline assignment: CDR1 SGHRS and CDR2 YFSETQ. CDR3 length equals 15 residues. The sample consisted of peripheral blood, taken 28 days after the second dose of the MenACWY control vaccine. The rearrangement links TRBV5-1 to TRBJ1-1; D uncertain. This sequence originates from an adult who received the MenACWY meningococcal vaccine as a control. The CDR3 here is CASSPEARLNTEAFF. The DNA of the CDR3 is TGCGCCAGCAGCCCGGAGGCCCGCTTGAACACTGAAGCTTTCTTT. Supplemented by reference TRBV5-1 and TRBJ1-1, the full variable domain reads KAGVTQTPRYLIKTRGQQVTLSCSPISGHRSVSWYQQTPGQGLQFLFEYFSETQRNKGNFPGRFSGRQFSNSRSEMNVSTLELGDSALYLCASSPEARLNTEAFFGQGTRLTVV.